The present T cell receptor (beta chain) was sequenced within a study of OX40 agonist ivuxolimab in advanced cancers. Profiled with immunoSEQ multiplex PCR; TCRdb holds only in-frame clones, not every one. The data show tens of thousands of clones, about 80% seen once. The V end lost 7 bases, the J end lost 5 bases, and 14 bases lay between the germline ends. The CDR3 consists of 14 residues. CDR1 MNHEY and CDR2 SMNVEV come from the germline V gene (reference sequence). The V gene is TRBV27, the J gene TRBJ2-2, with no clear D. The sequenced sample was CD4+ or CD8+ T cells sorted from blood, obtained in a trial of the OX40 agonist ivuxolimab. This TCR was sampled from an adult with an advanced solid tumor such as melanoma, head and neck, liver or kidney cancer. The CDR3 nucleotides read TGTGCCAGCACTTGGACGGTCGGGACCGGGGAGCTGTTTTTT. It yields the protein CASTWTVGTGELFF.